This record covers a single TCR beta chain. CDR1 MNHEY and CDR2 SVGAGI come from the germline V gene. Trimming took 4 bases from V and 2 from J, leaving 11 bases between them. The length of the CDR3 is 14 residues. Authors' methods: It was from reference gene primer amplification that nucleated cell counts were estimated. Method: immunoSEQ multiplex PCR; TCRdb's copy keeps in-frame clones and lacks some. D and trimming were read from the DNA, whereas the V and J calls and clone size are those reported in that table. The sample includes tens of thousands of clones, about 89% seen only once; the top ten take roughly 4%. The data stem from a study of blood T cell repertoires in COVID-19. Overall study: There were acute and convalescent COVID-19 samples, and they came from the United States, Italy and Spain. From T cells, B-cell-depleted T cells, or PBMCs came the material, which was cDNA or gDNA.

This chain links TRBV6-5 with TRBJ1-1, with a tentative D call TRBD1 (6 bases). The receptor was isolated from a human donor in a cohort sampled during active COVID-19. Sequenced: peripheral blood. Here the CDR3 DNA reads TGTGCCAGCAGTTTCGGGACACCAAACACTGAAGCTTTCTTT. Encoded protein: CASSFGTPNTEAFF.